Listed below are T cell receptor beta chains from one sample, sequenced in a study of T cells in Graves' hyperthyroidism and ophthalmopathy. One entry per CDR3 protein results from TCRdb running MiXCR on the multiplex PCR reads. The top ten hold less than 15% of the sample, which has hundreds of thousands of distinct CDR3 sequences, around 15% seen once. Input material: blood. All receptors come from a man aged 18 to 29 with Graves' ophthalmopathy. CDR3s include the opening cysteine and the closing phenylalanine or tryptophan. Fields, in order: V gene, J gene, D gene, clone size, CDR3 DNA, CDR3 protein. A D gene is named only where the DNA matches it firmly. A clone size is listed for some rows: how often the clone was seen (once, few, many), or a class if it is expanded.

V: TRBV10-1
J: TRBJ2-2
D: TRBD2
size: many
DNA: TGCGCCAGCAGTAAAGAACTAGCGGGAACCGGGGAGCTGTTTTTT
CDR3: CASSKELAGTGELFF

V: TRBV12-3/TRBV12-4
J: TRBJ1-6
D: -
size: -
DNA: TGTGCCAGCAGTCCCTGGGACACGATCTCACCCCTCCACTTT
CDR3: CASSPWDTISPLHF

V: TRBV19
J: TRBJ1-5
D: -
size: -
DNA: TGTGCCAGTAGTATAGAGGGACATCCCAGTCAGCCCCAGCATTTT
CDR3: CASSIEGHPSQPQHF

V: TRBV12-3/TRBV12-4
J: TRBJ2-2
D: TRBD2
size: many
DNA: TGTGCCAGCAGACCTGCTCGCGGGGGGGCCGGGGAGCTGTTTTTT
CDR3: CASRPARGGAGELFF

V: TRBV25-1
J: TRBJ2-5
D: -
size: many
DNA: TGTGCCAGCAGTGAAGGCAGCGACTTGGAGACCCAGTACTTC
CDR3: CASSEGSDLETQYF

V: TRBV24-1
J: TRBJ2-2
D: TRBD1
size: -
DNA: TGTGCCACCAGTGTGGGACAGGGGGCCGCCCGATACACCGGGGAGCTGTTTTTT
CDR3: CATSVGQGAARYTGELFF

V: TRBV5-1
J: TRBJ1-4
D: -
size: many
DNA: TGCGCCAGCAGCTTGGGTCTCCTCGGACTCGAAAAACTGTTTTTT
CDR3: CASSLGLLGLEKLFF

V: TRBV28
J: TRBJ2-7
D: -
size: many
DNA: TGTGCCAGCAGTTCGGACGGCACGACTTACGAGCAGTACTTC
CDR3: CASSSDGTTYEQYF

V: TRBV27
J: TRBJ2-7
D: -
size: many
DNA: TGTGCCAGCAGGAACCTTAGGAACACCCGGACAGAGCAGTACTTC
CDR3: CASRNLRNTRTEQYF

V: TRBV7-8
J: TRBJ1-4
D: -
size: many
DNA: TGTGCCAGCAGCTTAAAGTTTGCCAGTGTGGACGAAAAACTGTTTTTT
CDR3: CASSLKFASVDEKLFF

V: TRBV9
J: TRBJ2-7
D: -
size: many
DNA: TGTGCCAGCAGCGTAGAAGGAGTAGGGGTCTACGAGCAGTACTTC
CDR3: CASSVEGVGVYEQYF

V: TRBV27
J: TRBJ2-1
D: TRBD1
size: many
DNA: TGTGCCAGCAGCCCCGGGACAGGTGCCTACAATGAGCAGTTCTTC
CDR3: CASSPGTGAYNEQFF

V: TRBV5-8
J: TRBJ2-5
D: TRBD2
size: few
DNA: TGTGCCAGCAGCCAGGGACTAGCGGGGGCCGGCGCAGGAGAGACCCAGTACTTC
CDR3: CASSQGLAGAGAGETQYF

V: TRBV5-1
J: TRBJ2-1
D: TRBD1
size: many
DNA: TGCGCCAGCAGCTTCGACAGGGCTAATGAGCAGTTCTTC
CDR3: CASSFDRANEQFF

V: TRBV30
J: TRBJ2-3
D: -
size: few
DNA: TGTGCCTGCGAGGGTGCCGCAGATACGCAGTATTTT
CDR3: CACEGAADTQYF

V: TRBV12-3/TRBV12-4
J: TRBJ1-2
D: -
size: many
DNA: TGTGCCGTTACAGGAAGCTATGGCTACACCTTC
CDR3: CAVTGSYGYTF

V: TRBV11-2
J: TRBJ2-1
D: TRBD2
size: many
DNA: TGTGCCAGCACCGGTGGGACTAGCGGGGGGGAGAGCTCCTACAATGAGCAGTTCTTC
CDR3: CASTGGTSGGESSYNEQFF

V: TRBV10-3
J: TRBJ2-7
D: -
size: many
DNA: TGTGCCATCAGTGAGTCGGCAGCAGTTTGGACCTACGAGCAGTACTTC
CDR3: CAISESAAVWTYEQYF

V: TRBV4-1
J: TRBJ1-5
D: -
size: many
DNA: TGCGCCAGCAGCCAAGGTGGAGGGTTGGCTCAGCCCCAGCATTTT
CDR3: CASSQGGGLAQPQHF

V: TRBV20-1
J: TRBJ2-5
D: TRBD1
size: -
DNA: TGCAGTGCTAGGCCGACCTGGGACAGTAAAGAGACCCAGTACTTC
CDR3: CSARPTWDSKETQYF

V: TRBV15
J: TRBJ2-5
D: TRBD1
size: many
DNA: TGTGCCACCAGCAGAGATCACGGACAGGGGAGGGAGACCCAGTACTTC
CDR3: CATSRDHGQGRETQYF

V: TRBV12-3/TRBV12-4
J: TRBJ2-5
D: TRBD2
size: few
DNA: TGTGCCAGCAGCGCGACTAGCGGGAGAGGGGAGACCCAGTACTTC
CDR3: CASSATSGRGETQYF

V: TRBV20-1
J: TRBJ1-1
D: TRBD1
size: many
DNA: TGCAGTGCTAAGAGGGCGGACAGGGACACTGAAGCTTTCTTT
CDR3: CSAKRADRDTEAFF

V: TRBV7-9
J: TRBJ2-3
D: -
size: many
DNA: TGTGCCAGCAGCTCGGGAGACACAGATACGCAGTATTTT
CDR3: CASSSGDTDTQYF

V: TRBV19
J: TRBJ2-1
D: TRBD1
size: many
DNA: TGTGCCAGTAGTATGGGGACAGGGGGCTTGGGCCCATCCTACAATGAGCAGTTCTTC
CDR3: CASSMGTGGLGPSYNEQFF

V: TRBV7-9
J: TRBJ2-1
D: TRBD2
size: -
DNA: TGTGCCAGCAGCTTTGAACTAGCGGTTTACAATGAGCAGTTCTTC
CDR3: CASSFELAVYNEQFF

V: TRBV25-1
J: TRBJ1-5
D: -
size: few
DNA: TGTGCCAGCAGTGAATCCAATACAGGGTATAGCAATCAGCCCCAGCATTTT
CDR3: CASSESNTGYSNQPQHF

V: TRBV7-2
J: TRBJ1-2
D: TRBD1
size: -
DNA: TGTGCCAGCTTAAACGCTGGTCGAGTGGGACAGGGGGTTTGGCCTAACTATGGCTACACCTTC
CDR3: CASLNAGRVGQGVWPNYGYTF

V: TRBV20-1
J: TRBJ2-3
D: TRBD2
size: many
DNA: TGCAGTGCTCCGACTAGCGGGAGTTCTCCAGATACGCAGTATTTT
CDR3: CSAPTSGSSPDTQYF

V: TRBV4-1
J: TRBJ2-7
D: -
size: -
DNA: TGCGCCAGCAGCCAAGTGCATGATCTGCTTCTTCATTACGAGCAGTACTTC
CDR3: CASSQVHDLLLHYEQYF

V: TRBV6-4
J: TRBJ2-3
D: TRBD2
size: once
DNA: TGTGCCAGCAGTTATAGCGGGGGGTCCACAGATGCGCAGTATTTT
CDR3: CASSYSGGSTDAQYF

V: TRBV7-9
J: TRBJ2-1
D: -
size: few
DNA: TGTGCCAGCAGCTTAGTTGGGTTCGATGAGCAGTTCTTC
CDR3: CASSLVGFDEQFF

V: TRBV11-2
J: TRBJ2-3
D: -
size: many
DNA: TGTGCCAGCAGCCCTCCTCCCCCCTTGCCCCTGAACACAGATACGCAGTATTTT
CDR3: CASSPPPPLPLNTDTQYF

V: TRBV3-1
J: TRBJ2-1
D: TRBD2
size: -
DNA: TGTGCCAGCAGCCAAGATAAGGGAGGGAGTAAAAATGAGCAGTTCTTC
CDR3: CASSQDKGGSKNEQFF

V: TRBV6-5
J: TRBJ2-5
D: TRBD2
size: -
DNA: TGTGCCAGCAGTTACTCCAGAGGGGAGGGGGAGACCCAGTACTTC
CDR3: CASSYSRGEGETQYF

V: TRBV5-1
J: TRBJ1-1
D: TRBD1
size: -
DNA: TGCGCCAGCAGCTCGGGACAGGGGGGTGATGCGACTGAAGCTTTCTTT
CDR3: CASSSGQGGDATEAFF

V: TRBV20-1
J: TRBJ2-2
D: TRBD2
size: many
DNA: TGCAGTGCTAGTCGGACTAGCGGGGGCGGGGAGCTGTTTTTT
CDR3: CSASRTSGGGELFF

V: TRBV7-9
J: TRBJ2-1
D: -
size: many
DNA: TGTGCCAGCAGCCTGCTGGGGAGCAATGAGCAGTTCTTC
CDR3: CASSLLGSNEQFF

V: TRBV3-1
J: TRBJ2-7
D: -
size: many
DNA: TGTGCCAGCAGCCAAGATACCGCCTACGAGCAGTACTTC
CDR3: CASSQDTAYEQYF